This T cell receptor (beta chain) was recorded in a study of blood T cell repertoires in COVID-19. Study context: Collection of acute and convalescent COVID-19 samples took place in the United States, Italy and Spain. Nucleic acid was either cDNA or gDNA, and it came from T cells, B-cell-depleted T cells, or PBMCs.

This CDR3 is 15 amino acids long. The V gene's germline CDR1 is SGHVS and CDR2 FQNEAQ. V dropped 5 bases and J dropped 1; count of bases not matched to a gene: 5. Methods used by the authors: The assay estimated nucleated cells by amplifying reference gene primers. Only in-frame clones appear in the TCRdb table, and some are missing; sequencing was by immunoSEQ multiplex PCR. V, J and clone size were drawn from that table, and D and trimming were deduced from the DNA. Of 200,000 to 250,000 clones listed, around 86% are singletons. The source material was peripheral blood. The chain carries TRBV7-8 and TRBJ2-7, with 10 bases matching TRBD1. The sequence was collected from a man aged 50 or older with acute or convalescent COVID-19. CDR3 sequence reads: CASSSGQGVSYEQYF. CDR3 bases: TGTGCCAGCAGCAGCGGACAGGGGGTTTCCTACGAGCAGTACTTC.